Included here is one TCR beta chain sequence, with context. This PCR relied on a set of 60 Vbeta primers and 13 Jbeta primers. Data came from immunoSEQ multiplex PCR; TCRdb stores just in-frame clones and leaves some out. This sample has 75,000 to 90,000 clones; 65% to 85% occur once, and the top ten carry less than 25%. CDR3 length: 14 residues. Trimming stripped 1 base from V and 1 base from J, with 8 bases between. Germline CDR1 reads SGHAT; CDR2 reads FQNNGV. This entry comes from a study of cytomegalovirus exposure and HLA in healthy donors. The receptor's source is a middle-aged woman in good health and CMV-seropositive. The chain uses TRBV11-2 and TRBJ2-7, with D perhaps matching TRBD2 (6 bases). Sequenced input: PBMCs. CDR3 loop: CASSLVGGSYEQYF. The CDR3 nucleotides are TGTGCCAGCAGCTTAGTCGGGGGATCCTACGAGCAGTACTTC. Combining the CDR3 with reference TRBV11-2 and TRBJ2-7 gives the whole variable domain EAGVAQSPRYKIIEKRQSVAFWCNPISGHATLYWYQQILGQGPKLLIQFQNNGVVDDSQLPKDRFSAERLKGVDSTLKIQPAKLEDSAVYLCASSLVGGSYEQYFGPGTRLTVT.